The 10 T cell receptor beta chains given below trace back to one sample, sequenced in a study of blood T cell repertoires in COVID-19. Profiling relied on immunoSEQ multiplex PCR, and the TCRdb table lists in-frame clones only, not all of them. The table lists 60,000 or so clones, about 80% of them singletons. The source material was peripheral blood. These receptors came from a woman older than 75 with acute or convalescent COVID-19.

CDR3 DNA sequence: TGCGCCAGCAGCCAAGAATCCTTCTCTGGAAACACCATATATTTT. Its protein is CASSQESFSGNTIYF. The rearrangement uses TRBV4-3 and TRBJ1-3; D gene uncertain. The V gene's germline CDR1 is LGHNA and CDR2 YSLEER. This CDR3 spans 15 amino acids. V was cut by 0 bases and J by 0 bases, with 6 bases left in between.

This clone has more than one count but fewer than ten. This chain joins TRBV5-1 and TRBJ2-3; D is unresolved. V lost 0 bases and J lost 1, with 6 bases in between. This CDR3 region has 14 residues. Germline CDR1 reads SGHRS; CDR2 reads YFSETQ. The CDR3 region is CASSLDTRTDTQYF. DNA of the CDR3: TGCGCCAGCAGCTTGGACACGCGCACAGATACGCAGTATTTT.

J is TRBJ1-3 and V is TRBV11-2; TRBD1 matches at 7 bases. CDR1 SGHAT and CDR2 FQNNGV come from the germline V gene. The CDR3 sequence is 14 residues long. Losses at the gene ends were 6 bases for V and 4 bases for J; bases not matched to a gene: 6. CDR3 DNA: TGTGCCAGCAGTTTTTCGGACAGGGGAAACACCATATATTTT. Amino acid sequence: CASSFSDRGNTIYF.

The chain is built from TRBV6-5 and TRBJ1-2, with TRBD1 as a possible D gene (6 bases). Germline V CDR1 and CDR2: MNHEY, SVGAGI. Trimming took 8 bases from V and 3 from J, leaving 13 bases between them. The CDR3 loop spans 13 amino acids. The CDR3, as DNA: TGTGCCAGCGGAAGGGGGGGCGACTATGGCTACACCTTC. Translation gives CASGRGGDYGYTF.

J is TRBJ2-1 and V is TRBV28, with 9 bases matching TRBD2. Germline V gene data show CDR1 as MDHEN and CDR2 as SYDVKM. The CDR3 consists of 17 residues. Trimming at V came to 5 bases and at J to 3 bases, leaving 11 bases not matched to a gene. The CDR3 DNA reads as TGTGCCAGCAGTCGGAGGTCTAGCGGGACCTTCTACAATGAGCAGTTCTTC. Translated: CASSRRSSGTFYNEQFF.

The J gene is TRBJ1-1, the V gene TRBV19; 8 bases match TRBD1. The CDR3 length is 14 residues. J was trimmed by 3 bases and V by 4 bases; bases with no gene match: 4. Germline lookup yields CDR1 LNHDA and CDR2 SQIVND (reference sequence). This CDR3 reads CASSTGQGYTEAFF. The CDR3 coding sequence is TGTGCCAGTAGTACCGGACAGGGTTACACTGAAGCTTTCTTT.

The V gene is TRBV5-1, the J gene TRBJ1-1, with 8 bases lining up with TRBD1. Germline V lookup: CDR1 SGHRS, CDR2 YFSETQ. Trimming took 6 bases from V and 6 from J; bases not matched to a gene: 10. This CDR3 region has 14 residues. CDR3 sequence: CASTLRQGIAEAFF. In nucleotides, the CDR3 is TGCGCCAGCACCCTAAGACAGGGGATAGCTGAAGCTTTCTTT.

This sequence joins TRBV11-1 and TRBJ2-7; 8 nucleotides agree with TRBD1. CDR1 and CDR2 from the germline V gene are SGHAT and FQDESV (reference sequence). V trimming: 3 bases; J trimming: 3 bases; junction bases outside the gene matches: 7. This CDR3 is built from 15 residues. The CDR3 spells CASSLEGQALYEQYF. CDR3 bases: TGTGCCAGCAGCTTGGAGGGACAGGCACTCTACGAGCAGTACTTC.

The J gene is TRBJ2-7, the V gene TRBV4-1; TRBD1 matches 7 bases. This CDR3 spans 15 amino acids. Trimming removed 5 bases from V and 5 bases from J; junction bases left unmatched: 12. In germline, CDR1 is MGHRA, CDR2 YSYEKL. The CDR3 spells CASSYLGQAFNEQYF. The CDR3 DNA is TGCGCCAGCAGCTACCTCGGACAGGCGTTCAACGAGCAGTACTTC.

The chain carries TRBV19 and TRBJ1-4; 7 bases are shared with TRBD1. Germline V CDR1 and CDR2: LNHDA, SQIVND (reference sequence). Germline trimming cut 3 bases from V and 1 base from J; bases unmatched to any gene: 5. The CDR3 sequence is 16 residues long. The CDR3 nucleotides read TGTGCCAGTAGTATGGCGGGACAGCTAACTAATGAAAAACTGTTTTTT. Protein sequence: CASSMAGQLTNEKLFF.